Listed here are 21 T cell receptor beta chains from one sample, sequenced in a study of T cell changes during pregnancy in multiple sclerosis. Profiling relied on immunoSEQ multiplex PCR, and the TCRdb table lists in-frame clones only, not all of them. The data show 75,000 to 95,000 clones, roughly 90% seen once. The sequencing used peripheral blood, collected in the first trimester of pregnancy. These receptors came from a female donor in good health, enrolled as a control in a pregnancy study.

This chain connects TRBV7-2 to TRBJ1-1; TRBD1 aligns across 7 bases. The junction had 14 bases not matched to a gene; V was cut back by 3 bases and J by 4 bases. Germline V CDR1 and CDR2: SGHTA, FQGNSA. The CDR3 is 17 amino acids. For the CDR3, the DNA is TGTGCCAGCAGCTTGCTCGCCAGGGGGGCCAGAGGCACTGAAGCTTTCTTT. Protein product: CASSLLARGARGTEAFF.

The J gene is TRBJ1-2, the V gene TRBV9; 10 nucleotides align to TRBD1. Germline-derived CDR1 and CDR2 are SGDLS and YYNGEE. V shed 1 base, J shed 5 bases, and the junction held 5 bases outside the gene matches. The CDR3 spans 15 residues. The CDR3 DNA sequence: TGTGCCAGCAGCGTACCGGGACAGGGGTCTTATGGCTACACCTTC. Its translation: CASSVPGQGSYGYTF.

The chain is built from TRBV7-9 and TRBJ1-3, with D maybe TRBD1 (6 bases). CDR1 and CDR2 from the germline V gene are SEHNR and FQNEAQ (reference sequence). The CDR3 extends over 14 amino acids. The V and J ends lost 7 bases and 0 bases respectively, with 10 bases between them. This CDR3 is CASTQGGSGNTIYF. The CDR3 bases are TGTGCCAGCACCCAAGGGGGCTCTGGAAACACCATATATTTT.

This sequence joins TRBV2 and TRBJ2-3, with 7 bases that match TRBD2. The V gene end was trimmed by 8 bases and the J gene end by 12 bases; junction bases not matched to a gene: 8. The CDR3 is 11 residues long. Per germline, CDR1 SNHLY and CDR2 FYNNEI. DNA of the CDR3: TGTGCCAGCCGTAGCGGGCCCAAACAGTATTTT. This gives the protein CASRSGPKQYF. Variable domain in full (rest from reference TRBV2 and TRBJ2-3): EPEVTQTPSHQVTQMGQEVILRCVPISNHLYFYWYRQILGQKVEFLVSFYNNEISEKSEIFDDQFSVERPDGSNFTLKIRSTKLEDSAMYFCASRSGPKQYFGPGTRLTVL.

The chain is built from TRBV9 and TRBJ2-6, with a weak D call TRBD1 (6 bases). CDR3 length equals 16 residues. Per germline, CDR1 SGDLS and CDR2 YYNGEE. V was clipped by 3 bases and J by 0 bases, with 10 bases between them. The CDR3 DNA is TGTGCCAGCAGCGGAGGACAGCGCTCTGGGGCCAACGTCCTGACTTTC. This gives the protein CASSGGQRSGANVLTF.

The rearrangement uses TRBV7-2 and TRBJ2-3, with a tentative D call TRBD2 (5 bases). Germline CDR1 and CDR2: SGHTA and FQGNSA. This CDR3 has 13 amino acids. Trimming stripped 5 bases from V and 4 bases from J, with 10 bases between. The chain's CDR3 is CASSERRPDTQYF. The CDR3 DNA follows: TGTGCCAGCAGCGAACGGAGGCCAGATACGCAGTATTTT. Drawing the rest from reference TRBV7-2 and TRBJ2-3, the complete variable domain is GAGVSQSPSNKVTEKGKDVELRCDPISGHTALYWYRQSLGQGLEFLIYFQGNSAPDKSGLPSDRFSAERTGGSVSTLTIQRTQQEDSAVYLCASSERRPDTQYFGPGTRLTVL.

The CDR3 DNA sequence: TGTGCCTGGAGTGTACCAGACAGGGGAGGCTACGAGCAGTACTTC. Translation: CAWSVPDRGGYEQYF. V usage is TRBV30 and J usage is TRBJ2-7; TRBD1 aligns across 8 bases. The trim removed 0 bases at V and 3 bases at J, leaving 7 bases unmatched. The germline CDR1 and CDR2 sequences are GTSNPN and SVGIG (reference sequence). This CDR3 contains 15 residues. The variable domain in full, completed from reference TRBV30 and TRBJ2-7, reads SQTIHQWPATLVQPVGSPLSLECTVEGTSNPNLYWYRQAAGRGLQLLFYSVGIGQISSEVPQNLSASRPQDRQFILSSKKLLLSDSGFYLCAWSVPDRGGYEQYFGPGTRLTVT.

A few counts support this clone. The rearrangement joins TRBV19 to TRBJ2-3; TRBD2 matches 11 bases. Germline CDR1 reads LNHDA; CDR2 reads SQIVND (reference sequence). V trimming: 3 bases; J trimming: 4 bases; junction bases outside the gene matches: 3. The CDR3 sequence is 15 residues long. CDR3 sequence: CASSIVAGGSDTQYF. The CDR3 DNA sequence: TGTGCCAGTAGTATTGTAGCGGGGGGGTCAGATACGCAGTATTTT.

CDR3 sequence: CASSRSRVSNTEAFF. In DNA form, the CDR3 reads TGCGCCAGCAGCCGTTCCCGGGTTTCGAACACTGAAGCTTTCTTT. The chain is built from TRBV4-3 and TRBJ1-1; D is uncertain. Germline V gene sequence: CDR1 LGHNA, CDR2 YSLEER. This CDR3 region has 15 residues. Trimming cost V 4 bases and J 1 base, with 13 bases left between them.

The chain recombines TRBV4-3 with TRBJ2-1; D perhaps matches TRBD2 (5 bases). Trimming took off 0 bases at V and 5 bases at J, with 8 bases between the two ends. The CDR3 is made up of 14 amino acids. The V gene's germline CDR1 is LGHNA and CDR2 YSLEER. The CDR3 loop is CASSQDRRNNEQFF. The CDR3 nucleotides read TGCGCCAGCAGCCAAGATAGGAGGAACAATGAGCAGTTCTTC.

The chain links TRBV7-9 to TRBJ1-2, with 9 bases matching TRBD1. The CDR3 extends over 15 amino acids. Germline-derived CDR1 and CDR2 are SEHNR and FQNEAQ (reference sequence). After removal of 3 bases from V and 6 bases from J, the junction contained 8 bases not matched to a gene. The CDR3 loop reads CASSLPGQGMHGYTF. CDR3 nucleotide sequence: TGTGCCAGCAGCTTGCCAGGACAGGGGATGCATGGCTACACCTTC.

This clone has only one observation. The V gene is TRBV19, the J gene TRBJ2-4; no definite D call. Germline-derived CDR1 and CDR2 are LNHDA and SQIVND (reference sequence). This CDR3 spans 15 amino acids. With 3 bases removed from V and 0 bases from J, the gap between germline ends came to 9 bases. The CDR3 region is CASSISVIAKNIQYF. CDR3 sequence (DNA): TGTGCCAGTAGTATCTCGGTGATAGCCAAAAACATTCAGTACTTC.

The genes are TRBV29-1 and TRBJ2-3; weak D call: TRBD1 (6 bases). V lost 6 bases, J lost 3 bases, and 16 bases lay in between. This CDR3 spans 14 amino acids. Germline CDR1 is SQVTM and CDR2 is ANQGSEA. The CDR3 spells CSVSDSRGTDTQYF. DNA for the CDR3: TGCAGCGTCTCCGACAGCAGGGGAACAGATACGCAGTATTTT.

This clone was seen a single time. The rearrangement uses TRBV7-9 and TRBJ2-3; 7 bases match TRBD1. CDR1 and CDR2 from the germline V gene are SEHNR and FQNEAQ (reference sequence). J lost 2 bases, V lost 3 bases, and 2 bases had no gene match. CDR3 length: 14 residues. The CDR3 is CASSLGQYTDTQYF. CDR3 DNA sequence: TGTGCCAGCAGCTTGGGACAGTACACAGATACGCAGTATTTT.

The chain employs TRBV7-8 and TRBJ2-2, with a tentative D call TRBD2 (5 bases). The CDR3 is 15 residues long. CDR1 SGHVS and CDR2 FQNEAQ come from the germline V gene. Trimming took off 5 bases at V and 8 bases at J, with 18 bases between the two ends. CDR3: CASSLRVGFKGELFF. In nucleotides, the CDR3 is TGTGCCAGCAGCCTGAGGGTTGGCTTTAAGGGGGAGCTGTTTTTT.

The rearrangement uses TRBV7-2 and TRBJ2-7; 8 nucleotides match TRBD1. The CDR3 runs 15 residues. In germline, CDR1 is SGHTA, CDR2 FQGNSA. The V and J ends lost 6 bases and 0 bases, in that order; junction bases with no gene match: 7. CDR3 sequence reads: CASRKQGVPSYEQYF. The CDR3 DNA follows: TGTGCCAGCAGGAAACAGGGGGTGCCCTCCTACGAGCAGTACTTC.

The gene calls are TRBV6-5 and TRBJ2-1, with D possibly TRBD2 on 6 matching bases. Germline V gene lookup returns CDR1 MNHEY and CDR2 SVGAGI. Between the trimmed V and J ends, which lost 8 bases and 3 bases, there was a span of 17 bases. This CDR3 region has 15 residues. The CDR3 DNA reads TGTGCCAGCCGGAGGGTGAGGGGCCTCTACAATGAGCAGTTCTTC. As protein: CASRRVRGLYNEQFF.

As concerns this clone: Other DNA sequences in the sample encode the same CDR3. The chain joins TRBV4-3 to TRBJ2-5, with a weak D call TRBD2 (7 bases). Germline assignment: CDR1 LGHNA and CDR2 YSLEER. Trimming stripped 4 bases from V and 4 bases from J, with 16 bases between. CDR3 length: 15 residues. The CDR3 reads CASSPRGGVRETQYF. The DNA of the CDR3 is TGCGCCAGCAGCCCACGAGGGGGGGTCCGAGAGACCCAGTACTTC.

This chain uses TRBV7-8 with TRBJ1-5; D not certain. This CDR3 is 12 amino acids long. V dropped 5 bases and J dropped 7 bases, with 9 bases sitting between them. Germline lookup yields CDR1 SGHVS and CDR2 FQNEAQ. The CDR3 loop is CASSHTPQPQHF. For the CDR3, the DNA is TGTGCCAGCAGCCACACCCCCCAGCCCCAGCATTTT.

The chain is built from TRBV7-9 and TRBJ1-4; tentative D call: TRBD1 (5 bases). V shed 5 bases and J shed 7 bases, with 17 bases lying between them. This CDR3 comprises 15 residues. Germline-derived CDR1 and CDR2 are SEHNR and FQNEAQ (reference sequence). In nucleotides, the CDR3 is TGTGCCAGCAGCCAGATCAGGGTAGATGGTGAAAAACTGTTTTTT. Residues: CASSQIRVDGEKLFF.

This sequence joins TRBV28 and TRBJ1-4; TRBD1 aligns across 12 bases. Germline V lookup: CDR1 MDHEN, CDR2 SYDVKM. The CDR3 extends over 12 amino acids. Written as DNA, the CDR3 is TGTTCCTCTGGGACAGGGGGCGAAAAACTGTTTTTT. Residues: CSSGTGGEKLFF.